This is a list of T cell receptor beta chains from one sample in a study of blood T cell repertoires in COVID-19. Sequencing was performed with immunoSEQ multiplex PCR; in TCRdb, only in-frame clones are kept and a portion is missing. The sample yields over 150,000 clones, roughly four fifths seen once. The sequencing input was peripheral blood. Receptor source: a woman aged 60-70 years with acute or convalescent COVID-19. Each CDR3 is given with its conserved first and last residue. The listing skips clone size in some rows; elsewhere it reads once, few, many or a size class.

abundance: .
v_gene: TRBV19
CDR3aa: CASTSGQNYNSPLHF

abundance: .
v_gene: TRBV18
CDR3aa: CASSPDLLASANYGYTF

abundance: few
v_gene: TRBV18
CDR3aa: CASSLSLAGGSYEQYF

abundance: .
v_gene: TRBV25-1
CDR3aa: CASIGWIGGSDYGYTF

abundance: .
v_gene: TRBV13
CDR3aa: CASSRVRLAGEETQYF

abundance: .
v_gene: TRBV14
CDR3aa: CASSQQGGTGELFF

abundance: .
v_gene: TRBV4-2
CDR3aa: CASSQDPGSGGYNEQFF

abundance: .
v_gene: TRBV28
CDR3aa: CASTTLGSSYNEQFF

abundance: .
v_gene: TRBV19
CDR3aa: CASSIGSGLVNEQFF

abundance: .
v_gene: TRBV7-6
CDR3aa: CASSLNPQGADTEAFF

abundance: .
v_gene: TRBV30
CDR3aa: CAWSEGSGNTIYF

abundance: .
v_gene: TRBV19
CDR3aa: CASSTSLSSAGQLYGYTF

abundance: few
v_gene: TRBV15
CDR3aa: CATSRDLGASNEKLFF

abundance: .
v_gene: TRBV14
CDR3aa: CASSQTGVAYGYTF

abundance: .
v_gene: TRBV2
CDR3aa: CASSPRQGATEAFF

abundance: .
v_gene: TRBV5-1
CDR3aa: CASSLMADSNYGYTF

abundance: .
v_gene: TRBV30
CDR3aa: CAWGLPDEKLFF

abundance: .
v_gene: TRBV2
CDR3aa: CASSGQGVYSNQPQHF

abundance: .
v_gene: TRBV2
CDR3aa: CASSEAAESDTEAFF

abundance: .
v_gene: TRBV5-4
CDR3aa: CASSPRRGGVNTEAFF

abundance: few
v_gene: TRBV27
CDR3aa: CASRPGQGFYEQYF

abundance: .
v_gene: TRBV7-9
CDR3aa: CASSLDGASGNTIYF

abundance: .
v_gene: TRBV2
CDR3aa: CASSAMTGGQPQHF

abundance: once
v_gene: TRBV2
CDR3aa: CASRTTPGQGMYF

abundance: .
v_gene: TRBV6-5
CDR3aa: CASKAGTVYGYTF

abundance: .
v_gene: TRBV18
CDR3aa: CASSPRYGTNEKLFF

abundance: .
v_gene: TRBV16
CDR3aa: CASSQREGNTIYF

abundance: .
v_gene: TRBV6-2/TRBV6-3
CDR3aa: CASSFTGTSGGHTDTQYF

abundance: .
v_gene: TRBV27
CDR3aa: CASMLAGTGTIGEQFF

abundance: .
v_gene: TRBV6-5
CDR3aa: CASRGQKSNYGYTF

abundance: .
v_gene: TRBV2
CDR3aa: CASSRTGDSPLHF

abundance: .
v_gene: TRBV15
CDR3aa: CATSGPETQYF

abundance: .
v_gene: TRBV7-2
CDR3aa: CASSLGFRDTGELFF

abundance: .
v_gene: TRBV7-3
CDR3aa: CASSQGQGREAFF